The T cell receptor (beta chain) under discussion was sequenced for a study of T cells after yellow fever vaccination. Only a few counts were recorded for this clonotype. A single record per CDR3 protein comes from TCRdb applying MiXCR to the 5' RACE reads. Of a few hundred thousand distinct CDR3 sequences listed, 3% to 4.5% are singletons. CDR1 MNHNY and CDR2 SVGAGI come from the germline V gene (reference sequence). This CDR3 spans 10 amino acids. V was clipped by 8 bases and J by 1 base, with 3 bases between them. The sequence came from a man in his late teens or twenties who received the YFV17D yellow fever vaccine. The source material was PBMCs, sampled 5 days after the yellow fever booster vaccination. This chain connects TRBV6-6 to TRBJ2-7, with D unclear. The CDR3 DNA follows: TGTGCCAGCGCTTCCTACGAGCAGTACTTC. Amino acid sequence: CASASYEQYF.